These 24 T cell receptor beta chains were all obtained from the same sample, sequenced in a study of blood T cell repertoires in COVID-19. The assay was immunoSEQ multiplex PCR, and TCRdb's table has in-frame clones only and misses some. The sample has roughly 70,000 clones, 70% to 90% seen once. Material for sequencing was peripheral blood. These receptors all come from a woman aged 70-85 years with acute or convalescent COVID-19.

This chain links TRBV7-2 with TRBJ2-1, with D possibly matching TRBD2 (5 bases). Germline CDR1 is SGHTA and CDR2 is FQGNSA. V was trimmed by 5 bases and J by 2 bases, leaving 16 bases between them. The CDR3 length is 16 residues. CDR3 region: CASSPTSGRAYNEQFF. CDR3 nucleotides: TGTGCCAGCAGCCCGACGTCGGGGAGAGCCTACAATGAGCAGTTCTTC.

This clone was detected once. The V gene is TRBV5-6, the J gene TRBJ2-3; 7 nucleotides agree with TRBD2. The germline gives CDR1 SGHDT, CDR2 YYEEEE. CDR3 size: 14 residues. V gave up 2 bases and J gave up 4 bases; unmatched junction bases: 4. In DNA form, the CDR3 reads TGTGCCAGCAGCTTCGGACTAGTCGCAGATACGCAGTATTTT. This sequence encodes CASSFGLVADTQYF.

This clone appeared a single time. This chain joins TRBV3-1 (or the pseudogene TRBV3-2) and TRBJ2-5; 7 bases fit TRBD2. The V segment lost 4 bases and the J segment 2 bases; nucleotides outside the gene matches: 10. Germline V gene lookup returns CDR1 LGHDT and CDR2 YNNKEL (reference sequence). The CDR3 totals 16 residues. This CDR3 reads CASSPALAGLQETQYF. CDR3 DNA: TGTGCCAGCAGCCCCGCGTTAGCGGGCTTACAAGAGACCCAGTACTTC.

This sequence joins TRBV11-2 and TRBJ1-3; the D gene is possibly TRBD1 (5 bases). The CDR3 totals 14 residues. V was trimmed by 5 bases and J by 2 bases, leaving 10 bases between them. The germline V gene encodes CDR1 SGHAT and CDR2 FQNNGV. CDR3 sequence reads: CASSMGGAGNTIYF. For the CDR3, the DNA is TGTGCCAGCAGCATGGGGGGGGCTGGAAACACCATATATTTT.

The gene calls are TRBV19 and TRBJ2-3, with 11 bases identical to TRBD2. Germline CDR1 is LNHDA and CDR2 is SQIVND (reference sequence). This CDR3 spans 14 amino acids. Germline trimming cut 7 bases from V and 8 bases from J; bases unmatched to any gene: 8. The CDR3 sequence is CASKLLAGVGTQYF. The CDR3 nucleotides read TGTGCCAGTAAATTACTAGCGGGAGTTGGTACGCAGTATTTT.

The V and J genes are TRBV24-1 and TRBJ1-6, with TRBD1 as a possible D gene (5 bases). Germline V gene data show CDR1 as KGHDR and CDR2 as SFDVKD. Deletions cut 3 bases from V and 7 bases from J, with 9 bases between. The CDR3 totals 14 residues. In nucleotides, the CDR3 is TGTGCCACCAGTGATGGGAACAGGAATTCACCCCTCCACTTT. Protein product: CATSDGNRNSPLHF.

A few counts support this clone. The V and J genes are TRBV6-4 and TRBJ1-1; maybe TRBD1 (6 bases). Germline V gene lookup returns CDR1 MRHNA and CDR2 SNTAGT. This CDR3 has 15 residues. V lost 2 bases and J 4 bases, leaving 14 bases between the germline ends. CDR3 DNA: TGTGCCAGCAGTGACGAAGGGGGACGGGGCACTGAAGCTTTCTTT. Amino acids: CASSDEGGRGTEAFF.

The V and J genes are TRBV6-5 and TRBJ1-3; tentative D call: TRBD1 (5 bases). In germline, CDR1 is MNHEY, CDR2 SVGAGI. The germline V and J ends were trimmed by 0 bases and 1 base, with 7 bases remaining between them. CDR3 length equals 15 residues. The CDR3 region has the DNA TGTGCCAGCAGTTACTCTGGGGGGTCTGGAAACACCATATATTTT. Translating gives CASSYSGGSGNTIYF.

This clone showed up just once. The chain couples TRBV6-2 or TRBV6-3 to TRBJ1-1; 9 bases are shared with TRBD1. Looked up from germline, CDR1 is MNHEY and CDR2 is SVGEGT. The CDR3 is made up of 19 amino acids. The ends lost 5 bases at V and 0 bases at J; junction bases unmatched: 16. For the CDR3, the DNA is TGTGCCAGCAGTAGTCGGGAAGGGACAGGGTTGTGGATGAACACTGAAGCTTTCTTT. It translates to CASSSREGTGLWMNTEAFF.

CDR3 in amino acids: CAYGSGRGRETQYF. The CDR3 DNA reads as TGTGCCTATGGGAGCGGGAGGGGCCGGGAGACCCAGTACTTC. The chain links TRBV19 to TRBJ2-5, with 10 bases that match TRBD2. Losses at the gene ends were 11 bases for V and 5 bases for J; bases not matched to a gene: 11. The CDR3 has 14 amino acids. Germline-derived CDR1 and CDR2 are LNHDA and SQIVND (reference sequence).

The chain has TRBV4-3 and TRBJ2-1; D is uncertain. CDR1 and CDR2 from the germline V gene are LGHNA and YSLEER. V lost 3 bases and J 10 bases, leaving 16 bases between the germline ends. The CDR3 runs 14 residues. The CDR3 spells CASSQPASPREQFF. The CDR3, as DNA: TGCGCCAGCAGCCAGCCGGCAAGTCCGAGGGAGCAGTTCTTC.

The chain couples TRBV6-6 to TRBJ1-2, with 7 bases lining up with TRBD1. V shed 4 bases, J shed 8 bases, and the junction held 4 bases outside the gene matches. Per the germline V gene, CDR1 is MNHNY and CDR2 is SVGAGI (reference sequence). This CDR3 comprises 12 residues. CDR3 DNA sequence: TGTGCCAGCAGTTCGCAGGGGGGAGGCTACACCTTC. Its translation is CASSSQGGGYTF.

The rearrangement uses TRBV11-3 and TRBJ1-5; D is unclear. The V gene's germline CDR1 is SGHNT and CDR2 YENEEA. V was clipped by 9 bases and J by 7 bases, with 13 bases between them. This CDR3 is built from 12 residues. In DNA form, the CDR3 reads TGTGCCAGGCTGGTCCCGGAGCAGCCCCAGCATTTT. It translates to CARLVPEQPQHF.

The sample holds one count of this clone. This chain joins TRBV9 and TRBJ1-3; D gene ambiguous. V was pared by 0 bases and J by 7 bases, with 8 bases between. The CDR3 is 13 amino acids. Looked up from germline, CDR1 is SGDLS and CDR2 is YYNGEE. DNA for the CDR3: TGTGCCAGCAGCGTAGATGCGGAGAACACCATATATTTT. This gives the protein CASSVDAENTIYF.

Regarding this clone: The sample holds other DNA sequences that translate to the same CDR3. The rearrangement joins TRBV19 to TRBJ1-1, with D possibly matching TRBD1 (5 bases). V lost 6 bases, J lost 3 bases, and 8 bases lay in between. Germline values: CDR1 LNHDA, CDR2 SQIVND (reference sequence). This CDR3 has 12 amino acids. The CDR3: CASSDRDTEAFF. The CDR3 nucleotides are TGTGCCAGTAGCGACAGAGACACTGAAGCTTTCTTT.

This chain connects TRBV6-5 to TRBJ2-7; tentative D call: TRBD1 (5 bases). The CDR3 contains 12 residues. V was cut by 5 bases and J by 3 bases, with 8 bases left in between. The V gene's germline CDR1 is MNHEY and CDR2 SVGAGI. In DNA form, the CDR3 reads TGTGCCAGCAGTACCCAGGGCTACGAGCAGTACTTC. It specifies CASSTQGYEQYF.

The V gene is TRBV10-3, the J gene TRBJ1-6, with 8 bases that match TRBD1. The CDR3 runs to 14 residues. The V segment lost 5 bases and the J segment 7 bases; nucleotides outside the gene matches: 4. Germline V gene data show CDR1 as ENHRY and CDR2 as SYGVKD. The CDR3 region is CAISPGQANSPLHF. CDR3 bases: TGTGCCATCAGTCCGGGACAGGCAAATTCACCCCTCCACTTT.

V is TRBV28 and J is TRBJ2-1, with 12 bases that match TRBD2. CDR1 and CDR2 from the germline V gene are MDHEN and SYDVKM. This CDR3 has 19 residues. V lost 6 bases, J lost 7 bases, and 19 bases stayed unmatched. CDR3 nucleotide sequence: TGTGCCAGCAGGCTTTTTGGCACCCTGACTAGCGGGAGAGGAAATGAGCAGTTCTTC. Translation gives CASRLFGTLTSGRGNEQFF.

This chain connects TRBV5-1 to TRBJ1-4; TRBD1 aligns across 7 bases. The J segment lost 7 bases and the V segment lost 4 bases, leaving 4 bases of the junction unmatched. The CDR3 has 13 amino acids. Germline V gene data show CDR1 as SGHRS and CDR2 as YFSETQ. The CDR3, as DNA: TGCGCCAGCAGCAACGGACAGGTTGAAAAACTGTTTTTT. Its protein product is CASSNGQVEKLFF.

The CDR3 DNA reads as TGTGCCAGCAGTTTATGGGACCCGGGACAGGGTTATGGCTACACCTTC. This sequence encodes CASSLWDPGQGYGYTF. This sequence joins TRBV28 and TRBJ1-2; the match to TRBD1 covers 9 bases. V dropped 0 bases and J dropped 5; count of bases not matched to a gene: 7. The CDR3 contains 16 residues. CDR1 and CDR2 (germline): MDHEN, SYDVKM.

The genes are TRBV28 and TRBJ2-5; a weak D match, TRBD2 (7 bases). CDR1 MDHEN and CDR2 SYDVKM come from the germline V gene. There are 14 residues in the CDR3. V lost 5 bases to trimming and J lost 5 bases, with 15 bases between them. Here the CDR3 DNA reads TGTGCCAGCAGTCCGGGGGGCCCGAGGGAGACCCAGTACTTC. As protein: CASSPGGPRETQYF. The full variable domain, its missing parts supplied by reference TRBV28 and TRBJ2-5, is DVKVTQSSRYLVKRTGEKVFLECVQDMDHENMFWYRQDPGLGLRLIYFSYDVKMKEKGDIPEGYSVSREKKERFSLILESASTNQTSMYLCASSPGGPRETQYFGPGTRLLVL.

This rearrangement joins TRBV19 to TRBJ1-2; tentatively, D is TRBD1 (5 bases). Germline assignment: CDR1 LNHDA and CDR2 SQIVND (reference sequence). This CDR3 region has 16 residues. V lost 2 bases to trimming and J lost 8 bases, with 21 bases between them. The CDR3 loop reads CASSIYPSQASGGYTF. The CDR3 region has the DNA TGTGCCAGTAGTATATACCCTTCACAGGCCTCGGGCGGCTACACCTTC.

The chain links TRBV3-1 (or the pseudogene TRBV3-2) to TRBJ2-1, with 10 nucleotides matching TRBD2. Germline CDR1 is LGHDT and CDR2 is YNNKEL (reference sequence). V dropped 3 bases and J dropped 9; count of bases not matched to a gene: 2. The CDR3 is made up of 13 amino acids. The CDR3 DNA reads as TGTGCCAGCAGCCATCTAGCGGGGGCTGAGCAGTTCTTC. Its protein is CASSHLAGAEQFF.

This clone was detected once. The chain recombines TRBV12-5 with TRBJ1-1; D perhaps matches TRBD1 (5 bases). There are 13 residues in the CDR3. V gave up 6 bases and J gave up 3 bases, with 11 bases separating them. From germline, CDR1 is LGHNT and CDR2 FRNRAP. The CDR3 nucleotides read TGTGCTAGTGGACGGGGGGGGTACACTGAAGCTTTCTTT. This gives the protein CASGRGGYTEAFF.